The 3 T cell receptor beta chains reported below all come from one sample, sequenced in a study of type 1 regulatory T cells. Their antigens are not known. TCRdb ran MiXCR on the reads and lists one entry per CDR3 protein. In the table there are 60,000 to 80,000 distinct CDR3 sequences, nearly 65% of which are singletons. Sequencing used cultured T cells, either the whole culture or a sorted T cell fraction (not recorded which). Stated subset: Tr1-enriched cell product generated in vitro against host alloantigens. Receptors were obtained from a human donor in good health.

This clonotype showed up just once. The rearrangement links TRBV18 to TRBJ2-1; no firm D call. The CDR3 runs 12 residues. The V end was cut by 2 bases, the J end by 7 bases, with 6 bases between. The germline V gene encodes CDR1 KGHSH and CDR2 LQKENI. CDR3: CASSPDGNEQFF. The DNA of the CDR3 is TGTGCCAGCTCACCAGACGGTAATGAGCAGTTCTTC.

V gene TRBV4-1 combines with J gene TRBJ1-4; D call uncertain. The germline CDR1 and CDR2 sequences are MGHRA and YSYEKL. The V and J ends lost 1 base and 8 bases respectively, with 8 bases between them. This CDR3 comprises 13 residues. The CDR3: CASSQGVVEKLFF. DNA of the CDR3: TGCGCCAGCAGCCAAGGAGTGGTAGAAAAACTGTTTTTT.

The gene calls are TRBV6-4 and TRBJ2-2; 8 bases fit TRBD2. The CDR3 has 14 amino acids. The V segment lost 6 bases and the J segment 0 bases; nucleotides outside the gene matches: 0. CDR1 MRHNA and CDR2 SNTAGT come from the germline V gene. CDR3: CASRGLANTGELFF. In DNA form, the CDR3 reads TGTGCCAGCAGGGGACTAGCGAACACCGGGGAGCTGTTTTTT.